A single sample gave rise to the 15 T cell receptor beta chains below, sequenced in a study of blood T cell repertoires in COVID-19. Assay: immunoSEQ multiplex PCR; the TCRdb copy retains only in-frame clones and omits some. The sample has about 200,000 clones, around four fifths seen once. Sample: PBMCs or T cells enriched from blood (not recorded which). The receptors stem from a man aged 35 to 55 who had recovered from COVID-19.

The chain links TRBV28 to TRBJ2-7; 8 bases map to TRBD2. Trimming took 6 bases from V and 5 from J; bases not matched to a gene: 15. Germline V gene data show CDR1 as MDHEN and CDR2 as SYDVKM. The CDR3 totals 16 residues. CDR3 coding DNA: TGTGCCAGCAGGGCGCCGGCTAGCGGGCGATTCCACGAGCAGTACTTC. It specifies CASRAPASGRFHEQYF.

This chain links TRBV5-1 with TRBJ1-2, with D perhaps TRBD1 (6 bases). Germline V gives CDR1 SGHRS, CDR2 YFSETQ. There are 16 residues in the CDR3. Trimming removed 4 bases at V and 0 bases at J, with 16 bases between. CDR3 region: CASSPGQQPTNYGYTF. The DNA of the CDR3 is TGCGCCAGCAGCCCCGGACAGCAACCTACTAACTATGGCTACACCTTC.

V usage is TRBV4-3 and J usage is TRBJ2-7, with 10 positions matching TRBD2. The junction had 6 bases not matched to a gene; V was cut back by 0 bases and J by 1 base. This CDR3 is 17 amino acids long. The germline V gene encodes CDR1 LGHNA and CDR2 YSLEER. CDR3 sequence: CASSQDRASGSSYEQYF. The CDR3 bases are TGCGCCAGCAGCCAAGATAGGGCTAGCGGGAGTTCCTACGAGCAGTACTTC.

The chain recombines TRBV19 with TRBJ2-3, with TRBD1 identical over 7 bases. CDR3 size: 17 residues. The trim removed 0 bases at V and 2 bases at J, leaving 8 bases unmatched. The germline V gene has CDR1 LNHDA and CDR2 SQIVND (reference sequence). The CDR3 is CASSIDLETGNTDTQYF. Here the CDR3 DNA reads TGTGCCAGTAGTATAGATCTAGAGACAGGGAACACAGATACGCAGTATTTT.

V gene TRBV4-2 combines with J gene TRBJ1-5, with 10 bases matching TRBD1. Per the germline V gene, CDR1 is LGHNA and CDR2 is YNFKEQ. The CDR3 has 17 amino acids. V was clipped by 5 bases and J by 4 bases; unmatched bases: 11. The CDR3 region has the DNA TGTGCCAGCAGCACCCGACAGGGGGCGGGGGAGAATCAGCCCCAGCATTTT. Amino acid sequence: CASSTRQGAGENQPQHF.

V gene TRBV7-3 combines with J gene TRBJ2-5, with D hard to call. Germline-derived CDR1 and CDR2 are SGHTA and FQGTGA. CDR3 length: 14 residues. Trimming took 2 bases from V and 2 from J, leaving 9 bases between them. The CDR3 sequence is CASSLGTAQETQYF. The DNA of the CDR3 is TGTGCCAGCAGCTTAGGCACAGCTCAAGAGACCCAGTACTTC.

The rearrangement links TRBV19 to TRBJ2-1; D perhaps matches TRBD2 (6 bases). The germline gives CDR1 LNHDA, CDR2 SQIVND (reference sequence). V dropped 10 bases and J dropped 1 base, with 14 bases sitting between them. The CDR3 has 14 residues. CDR3 nucleotides: TGTGCCACCAGTAGCGGCGGGTCCTACAATGAGCAGTTCTTC. This encodes CATSSGGSYNEQFF. The full variable domain, completed using reference TRBV19 and TRBJ2-1, is DGGITQSPKYLFRKEGQNVTLSCEQNLNHDAMYWYRQDPGQGLRLIYYSQIVNDFQKGDIAEGYSVSREKKESFPLTVTSAQKNPTAFYLCATSSGGSYNEQFFGPGTRLTVL.

The chain employs TRBV30 and TRBJ2-4; 7 nucleotides line up with TRBD2. The V and J ends lost 2 bases and 0 bases, in that order; junction bases with no gene match: 10. The CDR3 is 17 amino acids. The germline V gene encodes CDR1 GTSNPN and CDR2 SVGIG (reference sequence). CDR3 amino acids: CAWSRPSGLVAKNIQYF. The CDR3 DNA sequence: TGTGCCTGGAGTCGGCCTAGCGGACTCGTAGCCAAAAACATTCAGTACTTC. Drawing the rest from reference TRBV30 and TRBJ2-4, the complete variable domain is SQTIHQWPATLVQPVGSPLSLECTVEGTSNPNLYWYRQAAGRGLQLLFYSVGIGQISSEVPQNLSASRPQDRQFILSSKKLLLSDSGFYLCAWSRPSGLVAKNIQYFGAGTRLSVL.

The chain is built from TRBV6-1 and TRBJ1-1; 8 nucleotides align to TRBD1. The trim removed 2 bases at V and 4 bases at J, leaving 3 bases unmatched. CDR3 length equals 14 residues. The germline gives CDR1 MNHNS, CDR2 SASEGT. CDR3 DNA sequence: TGTGCCAGCAGTGAACTGACAGGGGTCACTGAAGCTTTCTTT. This gives the protein CASSELTGVTEAFF.

The rearrangement links TRBV7-8 to TRBJ2-2; 8 bases align to TRBD2. The CDR3 contains 17 residues. CDR1 and CDR2 from the germline V gene are SGHVS and FQNEAQ. J gave up 1 base and V 0 bases, and 4 bases lay outside the gene matches. The chain's CDR3 is CASSLARLAGNTGELFF. CDR3 DNA sequence: TGTGCCAGCAGCTTAGCGCGCCTAGCGGGGAACACCGGGGAGCTGTTTTTT.

The V and J genes are TRBV5-6 and TRBJ1-5, with D perhaps matching TRBD1 (5 bases). V lost 1 base to trimming and J lost 0 bases, with 11 bases between them. Germline loops: CDR1 SGHDT, CDR2 YYEEEE. The CDR3 is 16 amino acids. The CDR3, as DNA: TGTGCCAGCAGCTTGCAGGGCGGTTATAGCAATCAGCCCCAGCATTTT. Its protein product is CASSLQGGYSNQPQHF.

The rearrangement links TRBV6-5 to TRBJ1-1, with no clear D. The CDR3 length is 12 residues. Germline loops: CDR1 MNHEY, CDR2 SVGAGI. The V gene lost 5 bases and the J gene lost 11 bases, with 15 bases spanning the gap. The CDR3 sequence is CASSPNDRLAFF. For the CDR3, the DNA is TGTGCCAGCAGTCCGAATGATAGATTGGCTTTCTTT.

V gene TRBV7-2 combines with J gene TRBJ1-5; TRBD1 matches at 7 bases. There are 13 residues in the CDR3. The germline CDR1 and CDR2 sequences are SGHTA and FQGNSA. V shed 6 bases, J shed 7 bases, and the junction held 6 bases outside the gene matches. As DNA, the CDR3 is TGTGCCAGCAGTACAGGGGTAAGACAGCCCCAGCATTTT. This translates into CASSTGVRQPQHF.

CDR3 nucleotides: TGTGCCAGCAGCCGAACTCTTGAGCAGTTCTTC. It codes for CASSRTLEQFF. V and J are TRBV11-1 and TRBJ2-1; D not certain. Germline CDR1 reads SGHAT; CDR2 reads FQDESV (reference sequence). The CDR3 length is 11 residues. V gave up 5 bases and J gave up 9 bases, with 8 bases separating them.

V and J are TRBV4-3 and TRBJ2-5, with D perhaps TRBD1 (6 bases). Germline V gives CDR1 LGHNA, CDR2 YSLEER. V gave up 5 bases and J gave up 5 bases, with 15 bases separating them. There are 14 residues in the CDR3. The CDR3 DNA reads as TGCGCCAGCAGCACTCAACAGGGTGGGGAGACCCAGTACTTC. It specifies CASSTQQGGETQYF.